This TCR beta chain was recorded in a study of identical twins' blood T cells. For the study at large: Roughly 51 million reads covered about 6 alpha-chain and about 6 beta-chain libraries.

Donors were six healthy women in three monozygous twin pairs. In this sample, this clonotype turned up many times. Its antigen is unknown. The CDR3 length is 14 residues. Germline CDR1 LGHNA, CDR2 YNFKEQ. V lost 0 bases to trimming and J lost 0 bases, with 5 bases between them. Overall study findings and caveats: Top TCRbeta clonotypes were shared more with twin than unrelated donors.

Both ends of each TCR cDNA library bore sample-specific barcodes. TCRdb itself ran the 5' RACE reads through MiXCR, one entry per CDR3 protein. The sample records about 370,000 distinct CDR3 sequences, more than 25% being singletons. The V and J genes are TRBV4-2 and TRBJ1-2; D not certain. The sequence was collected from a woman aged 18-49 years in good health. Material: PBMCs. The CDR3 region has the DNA TGTGCCAGCAGCCAAGAGAGGACTAACTATGGCTACACCTTC. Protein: CASSQERTNYGYTF.